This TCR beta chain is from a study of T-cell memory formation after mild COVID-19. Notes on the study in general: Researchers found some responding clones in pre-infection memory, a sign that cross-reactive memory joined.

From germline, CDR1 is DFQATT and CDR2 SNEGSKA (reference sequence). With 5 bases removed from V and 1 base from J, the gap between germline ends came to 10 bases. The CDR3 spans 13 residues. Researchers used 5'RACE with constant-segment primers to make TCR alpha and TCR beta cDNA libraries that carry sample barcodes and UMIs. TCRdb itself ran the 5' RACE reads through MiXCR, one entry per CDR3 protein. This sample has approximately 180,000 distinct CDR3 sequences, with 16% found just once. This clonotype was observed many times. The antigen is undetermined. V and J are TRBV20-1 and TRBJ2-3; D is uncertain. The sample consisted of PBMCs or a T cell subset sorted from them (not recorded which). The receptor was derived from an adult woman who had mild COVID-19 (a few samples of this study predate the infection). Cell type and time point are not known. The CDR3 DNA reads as TGCAGTGCTCCACTCTACGGCACAGATACGCAGTATTTT. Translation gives CSAPLYGTDTQYF.